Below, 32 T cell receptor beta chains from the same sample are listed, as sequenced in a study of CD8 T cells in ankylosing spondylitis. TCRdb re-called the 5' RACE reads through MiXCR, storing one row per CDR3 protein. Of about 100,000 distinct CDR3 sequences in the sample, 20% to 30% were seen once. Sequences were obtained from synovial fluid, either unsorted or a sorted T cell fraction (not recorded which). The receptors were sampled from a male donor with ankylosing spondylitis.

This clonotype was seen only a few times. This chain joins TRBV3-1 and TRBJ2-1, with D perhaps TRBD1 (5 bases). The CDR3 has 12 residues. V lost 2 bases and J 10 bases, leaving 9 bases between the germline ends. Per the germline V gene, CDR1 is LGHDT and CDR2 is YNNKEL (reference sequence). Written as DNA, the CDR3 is TGTGCCAGCAGCCAATCTAGGACAGAGCAGTTCTTC. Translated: CASSQSRTEQFF.

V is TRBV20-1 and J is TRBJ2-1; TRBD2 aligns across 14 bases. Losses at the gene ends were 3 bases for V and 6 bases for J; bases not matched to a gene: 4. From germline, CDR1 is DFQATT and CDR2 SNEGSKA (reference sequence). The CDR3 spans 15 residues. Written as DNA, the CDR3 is TGCAGTGCTAGGACGGGACTAGCGGGAGCCAATGAGCAGTTCTTC. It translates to CSARTGLAGANEQFF.

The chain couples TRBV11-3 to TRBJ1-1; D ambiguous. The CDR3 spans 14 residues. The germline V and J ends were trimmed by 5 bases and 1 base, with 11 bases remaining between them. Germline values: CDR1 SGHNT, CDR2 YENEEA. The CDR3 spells CASSPRTENTEAFF. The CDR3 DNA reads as TGTGCCAGCAGCCCGCGGACCGAGAACACTGAAGCTTTCTTT.

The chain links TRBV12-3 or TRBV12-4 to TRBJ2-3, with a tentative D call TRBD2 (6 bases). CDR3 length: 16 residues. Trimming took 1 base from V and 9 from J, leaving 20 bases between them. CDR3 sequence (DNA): TGTGCCAGCAGTTTAGGTAGCGGAGTAGGCCTAGGGACGCAGTATTTT. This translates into CASSLGSGVGLGTQYF.

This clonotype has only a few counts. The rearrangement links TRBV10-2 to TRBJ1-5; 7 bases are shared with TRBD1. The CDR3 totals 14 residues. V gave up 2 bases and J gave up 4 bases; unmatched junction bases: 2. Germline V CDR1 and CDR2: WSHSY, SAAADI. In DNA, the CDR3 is TGCGCCAGCAGTGAGAGGACAGGTAATCAGCCCCAGCATTTT. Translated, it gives CASSERTGNQPQHF.

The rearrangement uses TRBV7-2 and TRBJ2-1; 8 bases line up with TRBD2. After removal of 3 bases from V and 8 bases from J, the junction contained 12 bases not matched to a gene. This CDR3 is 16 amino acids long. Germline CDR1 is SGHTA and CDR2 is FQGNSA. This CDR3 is CASSFPGSGSQHEQFF. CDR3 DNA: TGTGCCAGCAGCTTTCCTGGAAGCGGGAGTCAGCATGAGCAGTTCTTC.

The CDR3 spells CASSSPLVGDITDTQYF. The CDR3 nucleotides read TGTGCCAGCAGCTCACCACTAGTGGGGGATATCACAGATACGCAGTATTTT. J is TRBJ2-3 and V is TRBV5-6; D tentatively fits TRBD1 or TRBD2 (5 bases each). Trimming pared 3 bases from V and 2 bases from J, leaving 19 bases between. Germline-derived CDR1 and CDR2 are SGHDT and YYEEEE. CDR3 length: 17 amino acids. The whole variable domain, remainder taken from reference TRBV5-6 and TRBJ2-3, is DAGVTQSPTHLIKTRGQQVTLRCSPKSGHDTVSWYQQALGQGPQFIFQYYEEEERQRGNFPDRFSGHQFPNYSSELNVNALLLGDSALYLCASSSPLVGDITDTQYFGPGTRLTVL.

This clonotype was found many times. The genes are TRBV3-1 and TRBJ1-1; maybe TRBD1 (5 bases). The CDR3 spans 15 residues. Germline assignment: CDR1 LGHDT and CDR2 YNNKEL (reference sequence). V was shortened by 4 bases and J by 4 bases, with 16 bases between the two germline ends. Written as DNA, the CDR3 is TGTGCCAGCAGCCTTCGGGGCCTCGGCGGCACTGAAGCTTTCTTT. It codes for CASSLRGLGGTEAFF.

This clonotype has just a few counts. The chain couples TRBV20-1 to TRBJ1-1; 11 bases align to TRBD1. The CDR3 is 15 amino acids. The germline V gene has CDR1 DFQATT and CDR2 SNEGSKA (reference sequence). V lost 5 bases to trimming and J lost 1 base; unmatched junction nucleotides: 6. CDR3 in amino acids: CSARTGGKGNTEAFF. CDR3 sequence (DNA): TGCAGTGCTCGGACAGGGGGCAAGGGGAACACTGAAGCTTTCTTT.

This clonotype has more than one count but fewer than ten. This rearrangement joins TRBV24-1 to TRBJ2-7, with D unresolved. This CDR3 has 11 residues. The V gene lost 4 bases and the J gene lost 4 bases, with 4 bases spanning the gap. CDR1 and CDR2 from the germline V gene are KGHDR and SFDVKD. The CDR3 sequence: CATSEGYEQYF. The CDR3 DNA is TGTGCCACCAGTGAGGGTTACGAGCAGTACTTC.

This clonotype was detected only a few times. CDR3 DNA sequence: TGTGCCAGCAGCTTTCTAGGGAGCTCTGGGGCCAACGTCCTGACTTTC. This encodes CASSFLGSSGANVLTF. J is TRBJ2-6 and V is TRBV7-9, with a tentative D call TRBD2 (5 bases). Trimming took 3 bases from V and 0 from J, leaving 9 bases between them. CDR3 length: 16 residues. The germline gives CDR1 SEHNR, CDR2 FQNEAQ (reference sequence).

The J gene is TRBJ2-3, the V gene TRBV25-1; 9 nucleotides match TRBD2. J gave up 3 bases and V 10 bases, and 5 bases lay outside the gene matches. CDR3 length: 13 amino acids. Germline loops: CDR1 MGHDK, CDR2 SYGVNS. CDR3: CATSGLATDTQYF. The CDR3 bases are TGTGCCACCTCAGGACTAGCGACAGATACGCAGTATTTT.

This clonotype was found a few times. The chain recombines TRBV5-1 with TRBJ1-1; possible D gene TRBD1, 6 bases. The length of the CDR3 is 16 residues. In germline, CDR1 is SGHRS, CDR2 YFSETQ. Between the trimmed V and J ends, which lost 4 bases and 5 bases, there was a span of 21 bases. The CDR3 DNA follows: TGCGCCAGCAGCCTACAGGGAAGAGAAAGTGGGACTGAAGCTTTCTTT. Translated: CASSLQGRESGTEAFF. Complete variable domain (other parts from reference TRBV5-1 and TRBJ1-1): KAGVTQTPRYLIKTRGQQVTLSCSPISGHRSVSWYQQTPGQGLQFLFEYFSETQRNKGNFPGRFSGRQFSNSRSEMNVSTLELGDSALYLCASSLQGRESGTEAFFGQGTRLTVV.

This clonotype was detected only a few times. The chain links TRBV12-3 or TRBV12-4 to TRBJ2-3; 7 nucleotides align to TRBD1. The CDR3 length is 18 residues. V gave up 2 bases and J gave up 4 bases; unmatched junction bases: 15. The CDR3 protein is CASSLWQGEPSTPDTQYF. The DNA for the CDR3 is TGTGCCAGCAGTTTATGGCAGGGGGAACCCTCAACCCCAGATACGCAGTATTTT.

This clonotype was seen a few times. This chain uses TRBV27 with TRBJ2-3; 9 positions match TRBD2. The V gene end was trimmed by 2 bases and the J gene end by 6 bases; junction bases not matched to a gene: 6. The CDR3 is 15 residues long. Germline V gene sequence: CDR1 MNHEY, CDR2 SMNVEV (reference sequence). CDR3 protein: CASSLRASGTDTQYF. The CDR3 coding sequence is TGTGCCAGCAGTTTACGGGCTAGCGGGACCGATACGCAGTATTTT.

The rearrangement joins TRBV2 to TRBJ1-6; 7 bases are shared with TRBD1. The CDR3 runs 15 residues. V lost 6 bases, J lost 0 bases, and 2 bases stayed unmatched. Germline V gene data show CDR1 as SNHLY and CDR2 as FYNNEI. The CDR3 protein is CASSRGSSYNSPLHF. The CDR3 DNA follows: TGTGCCAGCAGCAGGGGGAGCTCCTATAATTCACCCCTCCACTTT.

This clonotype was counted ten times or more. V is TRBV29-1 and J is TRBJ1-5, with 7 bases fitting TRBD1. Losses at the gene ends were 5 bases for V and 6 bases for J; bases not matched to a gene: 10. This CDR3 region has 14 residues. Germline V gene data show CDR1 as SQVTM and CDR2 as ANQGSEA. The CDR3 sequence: CSVSGGGGTQPQHF. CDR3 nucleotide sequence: TGCAGCGTTTCGGGCGGAGGGGGCACTCAGCCCCAGCATTTT.

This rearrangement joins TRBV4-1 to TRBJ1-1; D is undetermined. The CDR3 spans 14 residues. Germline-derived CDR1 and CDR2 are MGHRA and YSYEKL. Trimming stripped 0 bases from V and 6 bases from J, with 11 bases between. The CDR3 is CASSQDHSRSEAFF. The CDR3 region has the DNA TGCGCCAGCAGCCAAGATCACAGCCGATCTGAAGCTTTCTTT.

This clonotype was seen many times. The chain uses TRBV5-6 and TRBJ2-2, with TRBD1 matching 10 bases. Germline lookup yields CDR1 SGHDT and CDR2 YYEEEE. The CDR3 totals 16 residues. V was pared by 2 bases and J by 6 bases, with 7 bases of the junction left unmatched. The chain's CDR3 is CASSLLRDRGAGELFF. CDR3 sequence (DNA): TGTGCCAGCAGCTTACTCCGGGACAGGGGAGCCGGGGAGCTGTTTTTT.

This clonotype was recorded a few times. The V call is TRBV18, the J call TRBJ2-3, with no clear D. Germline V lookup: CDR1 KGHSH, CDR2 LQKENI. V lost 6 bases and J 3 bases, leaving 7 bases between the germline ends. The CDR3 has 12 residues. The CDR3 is CASSPETDTQYF. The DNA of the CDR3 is TGTGCCAGCTCGCCAGAAACAGATACGCAGTATTTT.

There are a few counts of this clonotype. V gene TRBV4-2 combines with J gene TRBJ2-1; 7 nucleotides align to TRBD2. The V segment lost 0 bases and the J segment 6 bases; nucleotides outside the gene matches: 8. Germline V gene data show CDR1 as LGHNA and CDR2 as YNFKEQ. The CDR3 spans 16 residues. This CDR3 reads CASSQDLSGTTNEQFF. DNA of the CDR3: TGTGCCAGCAGCCAAGATCTCTCCGGGACTACCAATGAGCAGTTCTTC.

The CDR3 region has the DNA TGCAGTGCCCTGGCGACAGGGGGGGTAGATACGCAGTATTTT. Translating gives CSALATGGVDTQYF. This rearrangement joins TRBV20-1 to TRBJ2-3; 9 nucleotides align to TRBD1. Losses at the gene ends were 6 bases for V and 5 bases for J; bases not matched to a gene: 9. The CDR3 extends over 14 amino acids. Germline CDR1 reads DFQATT; CDR2 reads SNEGSKA (reference sequence).

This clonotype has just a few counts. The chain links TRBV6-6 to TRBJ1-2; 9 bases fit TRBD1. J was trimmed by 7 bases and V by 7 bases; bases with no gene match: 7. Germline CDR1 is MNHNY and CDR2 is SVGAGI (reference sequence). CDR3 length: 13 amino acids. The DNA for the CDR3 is TGTGCCAGCACGCAACAGGGGGCGAGTGGCTACACCTTC. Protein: CASTQQGASGYTF.

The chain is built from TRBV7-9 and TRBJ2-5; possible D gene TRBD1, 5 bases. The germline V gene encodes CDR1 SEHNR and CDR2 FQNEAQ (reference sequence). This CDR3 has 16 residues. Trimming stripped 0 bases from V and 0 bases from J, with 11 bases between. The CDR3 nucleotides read TGTGCCAGCAGCTTAGCTAGAAACAGGTACCAAGAGACCCAGTACTTC. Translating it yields CASSLARNRYQETQYF.

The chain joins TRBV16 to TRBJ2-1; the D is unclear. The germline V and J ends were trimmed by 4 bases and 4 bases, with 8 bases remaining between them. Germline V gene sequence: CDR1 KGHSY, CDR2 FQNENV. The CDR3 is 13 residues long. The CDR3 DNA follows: TGTGCCAGCAGCCTTAAACAGTACAATGAGCAGTTCTTC. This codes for CASSLKQYNEQFF.

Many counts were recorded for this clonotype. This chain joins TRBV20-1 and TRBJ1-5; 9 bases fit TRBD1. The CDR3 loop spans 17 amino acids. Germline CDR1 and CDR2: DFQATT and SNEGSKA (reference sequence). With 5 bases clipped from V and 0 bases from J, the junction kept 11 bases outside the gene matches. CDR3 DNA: TGCAGTGCTCACCGAATCCGGACAGGGGATAGCAATCAGCCCCAGCATTTT. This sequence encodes CSAHRIRTGDSNQPQHF.

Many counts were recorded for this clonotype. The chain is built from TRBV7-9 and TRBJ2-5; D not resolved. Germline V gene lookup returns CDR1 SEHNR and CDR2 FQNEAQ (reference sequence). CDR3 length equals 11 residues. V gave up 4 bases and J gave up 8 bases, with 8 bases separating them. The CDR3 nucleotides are TGTGCCAGCAGCTCGCCCCGCACCCAGTACTTC. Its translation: CASSSPRTQYF.

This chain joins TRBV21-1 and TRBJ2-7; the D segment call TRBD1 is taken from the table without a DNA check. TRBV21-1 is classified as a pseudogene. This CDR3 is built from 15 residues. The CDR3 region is CASSSGRGRVYEQYV. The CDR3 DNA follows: TGTGCCAGCAGCTCCGGCAGAGGCAGGGTTTACGAGCAGTACGTC.

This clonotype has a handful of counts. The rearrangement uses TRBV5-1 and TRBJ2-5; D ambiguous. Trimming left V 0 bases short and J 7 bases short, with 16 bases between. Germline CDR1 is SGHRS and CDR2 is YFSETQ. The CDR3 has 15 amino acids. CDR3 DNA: TGCGCCAGCAGCTTGGGGTTCCAGGACGTGGGGACCCAGTACTTC. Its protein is CASSLGFQDVGTQYF.

DNA of the CDR3: TGTGCCAGCAGCTTTACGAGTTACAATGAGCAGTACTTC. This encodes CASSFTSYNEQYF. The gene calls are TRBV7-2 and TRBJ2-1; D gene ambiguous. The closer fit of TRBJ2-7 to the DNA end suggests the J call may be wrong. The CDR3 is 13 amino acids. Germline lookup yields CDR1 SGHTA and CDR2 FQGNSA.

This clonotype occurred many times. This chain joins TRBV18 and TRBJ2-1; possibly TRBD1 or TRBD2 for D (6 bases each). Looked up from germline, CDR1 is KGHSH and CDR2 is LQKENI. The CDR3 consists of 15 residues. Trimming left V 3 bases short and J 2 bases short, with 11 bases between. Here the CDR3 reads CASSPPGEAYNEQFF. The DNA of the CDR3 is TGTGCCAGCTCACCTCCAGGGGAGGCCTACAATGAGCAGTTCTTC.

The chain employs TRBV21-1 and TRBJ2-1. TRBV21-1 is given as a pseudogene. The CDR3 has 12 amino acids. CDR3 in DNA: TGTGCCAGCAGTTGGCCGTACCGTGAGCAGTTCTTC. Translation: CASSWPYREQFF.